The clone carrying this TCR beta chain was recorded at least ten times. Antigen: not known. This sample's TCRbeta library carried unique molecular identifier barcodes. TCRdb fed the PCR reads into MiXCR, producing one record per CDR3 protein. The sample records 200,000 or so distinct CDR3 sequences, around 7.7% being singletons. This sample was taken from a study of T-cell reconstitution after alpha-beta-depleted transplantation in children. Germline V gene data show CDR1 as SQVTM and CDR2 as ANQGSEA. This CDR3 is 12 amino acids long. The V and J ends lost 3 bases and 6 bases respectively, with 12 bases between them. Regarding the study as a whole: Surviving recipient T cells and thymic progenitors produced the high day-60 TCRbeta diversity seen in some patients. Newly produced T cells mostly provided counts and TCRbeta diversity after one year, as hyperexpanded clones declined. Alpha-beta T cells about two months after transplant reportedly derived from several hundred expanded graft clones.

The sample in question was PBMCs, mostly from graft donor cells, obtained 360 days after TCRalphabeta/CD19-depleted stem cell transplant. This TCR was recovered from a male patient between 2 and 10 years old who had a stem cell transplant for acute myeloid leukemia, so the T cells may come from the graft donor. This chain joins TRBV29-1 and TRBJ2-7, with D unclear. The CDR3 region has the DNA TGCAGCGTTGACGTGGACCGTGGCGAGCAGTACTTC. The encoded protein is CSVDVDRGEQYF.